One TCR beta chain is described in this entry. This sample stems from a study of blood T cell repertoires in COVID-19. Study at large: Sites across the United States, Italy and Spain contributed samples from acute and convalescent COVID-19.

In the study's own analysis: Reference gene primer amplification gave estimated nucleated cell counts. Produced via immunoSEQ multiplex PCR; TCRdb's table is partial and in-frame only. V and J calls and clone size are given by that table; D and trimming were obtained from the DNA. Of more than 25,000 clones listed, 80% to 90% are singletons. V was pared by 6 bases and J by 7 bases, with 10 bases between. CDR3 size: 13 residues. Sequencing used peripheral blood. The chain carries TRBV12-3 or TRBV12-4 and TRBJ1-6, with D possibly TRBD1 on 5 matching bases. This TCR was sampled from a human donor in a cohort sampled during active COVID-19. Here the CDR3 DNA reads TGTGCCAGCAGAAAACCAGGGAATTCACCCCTCCACTTT. Its protein product is CASRKPGNSPLHF.